The sequence of this TCR beta chain was determined in a study of blood T cell repertoires in COVID-19 (TCRdb year 2020). A note on the overall study: The collaborator samples originated in the United States, Italy and Spain and spanned the acute and convalescent phases of COVID-19. The repertoires were made available in a free public database intended to serve as a resource for research on the immune response to SARS-CoV-2. A de-identified subject ID, COVID-19 status, age in years and sex were almost always included in the sample metadata. The prospective study material was composed of cDNA or gDNA derived from T cells, B-cell-depleted T cells, or PBMCs. The samples were drawn from the first 160 participants of the ongoing ImmuneRACE study and from 1,200 or so subjects provided by 6 global collaborators. Where available, HLA class I and class II types were obtained from metadata supplied by the sample provider rather than from assay-based typing. Subjects who had been exposed to COVID-19, were actively infected with it, or had recovered from it provided the deeply sampled blood TCRbeta repertoires that made up the dataset. What the study reported, not specific to this receptor: How much clinical and demographic metadata was included differed by source and by participant, and the metadata was provided uncurated.

One collaborating source in Seattle enrolled patients while the patients were actively infected and followed the patients over time throughout the course of disease. Whole blood was collected in K2EDTA tubes by collaborating institutions according to the institutions' own protocols. Collaborator samples were shipped for TCRbeta analysis as frozen whole blood, isolated PBMCs, or DNA extracted from either sample type. CDR1 and CDR2, per the germline V gene, are MDHEN and SYDVKM. The germline V end is reduced by 8 bases and the J end by 7 bases; junction bases left unmatched: 9. The CDR3 sequence holds 14 residues, the cysteine and phenylalanine included. Only CDR3 DNA remains: 42 bases, in frame from the first base. The immunoSEQ Assay, a bias-controlled multiplex PCR, was used to amplify TCRbeta CDR3 regions from genomic DNA. The source study handled its data this way. The number of nucleated cells in each sample was estimated from the amplification of reference gene primers within the assay. To quantify the absolute abundance of each unique TCRbeta CDR3 rearrangement, sequence reads were collapsed and filtered. For each sample, productive Simpson clonality was calculated by taking the square root of Simpson's diversity index across productive rearrangements. Sourced from immuneACCESS, this table was stored by TCRdb with only in-frame sequences that have V and J called. A share of the clones is absent; for the studies checked, an unresolved V gene accounts for under half, and the remainder has no known explanation. That table furnishes V, J and clone size, whereas the DNA furnished D and trimming. This sample has under 200,000 clones in its table, and 82% of those were observed once. Approximately 8.1% of the sample rests with the top ten.

As regards this clone: The specificity of this receptor is unknown. No base quality information exists; no much larger clone differs at one position.

Material for sequencing was peripheral blood. The TCR sequence derives from an older woman with COVID-19, enrolled during active disease. Recombination joined TRBV28 with TRBJ2-7, and 12 junction bases match TRBD1. The sequenced DNA: TGTGCCAGCCAAACCGGGACAGGGGGCCGGGAGCAGTACTTC. It translates as CASQTGTGGREQYF.